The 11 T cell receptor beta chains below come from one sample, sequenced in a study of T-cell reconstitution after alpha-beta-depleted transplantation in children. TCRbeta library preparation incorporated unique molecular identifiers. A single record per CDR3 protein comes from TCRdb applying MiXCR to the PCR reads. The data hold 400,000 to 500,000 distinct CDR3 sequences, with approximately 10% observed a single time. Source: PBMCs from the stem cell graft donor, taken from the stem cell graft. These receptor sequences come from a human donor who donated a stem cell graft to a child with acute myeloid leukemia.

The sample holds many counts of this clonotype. CDR3 nucleotides: TGTGCCAGCAGAAATCCTGGCGGGGGGCGTCCCACAGATACGCAGTATTTT. Translated, it gives CASRNPGGGRPTDTQYF. The V gene is TRBV6-2 or TRBV6-3, the J gene TRBJ2-3, with 8 bases fitting TRBD2. Germline V gene data show CDR1 as MNHEY and CDR2 as SVGEGT. V lost 6 bases to trimming and J lost 2 bases; unmatched junction nucleotides: 13. The CDR3 is 17 amino acids.

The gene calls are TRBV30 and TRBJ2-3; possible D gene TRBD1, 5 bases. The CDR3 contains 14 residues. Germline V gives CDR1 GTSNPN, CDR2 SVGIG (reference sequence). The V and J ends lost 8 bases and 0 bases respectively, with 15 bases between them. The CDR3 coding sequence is TGTGCCACCGAGGACATGGCTAGCACAGATACGCAGTATTTT. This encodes CATEDMASTDTQYF.

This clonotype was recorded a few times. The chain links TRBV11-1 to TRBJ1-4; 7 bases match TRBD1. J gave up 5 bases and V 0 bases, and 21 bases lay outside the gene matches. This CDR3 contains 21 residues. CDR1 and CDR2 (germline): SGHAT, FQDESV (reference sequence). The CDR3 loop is CASSLAWIPRQGWPPNEKLFF. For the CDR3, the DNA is TGTGCCAGCAGCTTAGCGTGGATCCCCCGACAGGGTTGGCCCCCAAATGAAAAACTGTTTTTT.

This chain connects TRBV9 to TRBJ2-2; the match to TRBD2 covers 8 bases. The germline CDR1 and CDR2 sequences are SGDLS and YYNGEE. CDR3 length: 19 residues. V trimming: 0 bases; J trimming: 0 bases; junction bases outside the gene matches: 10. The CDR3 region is CASSVDKGGGLANTGELFF. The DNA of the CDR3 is TGTGCCAGCAGCGTAGATAAGGGCGGGGGACTAGCGAACACCGGGGAGCTGTTTTTT.

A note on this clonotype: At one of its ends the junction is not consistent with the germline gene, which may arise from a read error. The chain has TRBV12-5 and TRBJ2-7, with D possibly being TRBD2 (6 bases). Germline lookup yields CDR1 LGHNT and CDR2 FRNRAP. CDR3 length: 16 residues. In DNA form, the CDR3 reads TGTGCTAGTCGTTTGGCCGGGACTTCAACTAGGTACGAGCAGTACTTC. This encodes CASRLAGTSTRYEQYF. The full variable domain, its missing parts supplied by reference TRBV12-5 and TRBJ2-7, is DARVTQTPRHKVTEMGQEVTMRCQPILGHNTVFWYRQTMMQGLELLAYFRNRAPLDDSGMPKDRFSAEMPDATLATLKIQPSEPRDSAVYFCASRLAGTSTRYEQYFGPGTRLTVT.

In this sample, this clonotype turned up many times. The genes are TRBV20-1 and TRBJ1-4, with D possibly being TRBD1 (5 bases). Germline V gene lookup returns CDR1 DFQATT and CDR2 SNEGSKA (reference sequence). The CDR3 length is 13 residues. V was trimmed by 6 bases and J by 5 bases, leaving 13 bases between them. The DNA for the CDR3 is TGCAGTGCCCTTGGGGGGAGGAATGAAAAACTGTTTTTT. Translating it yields CSALGGRNEKLFF.

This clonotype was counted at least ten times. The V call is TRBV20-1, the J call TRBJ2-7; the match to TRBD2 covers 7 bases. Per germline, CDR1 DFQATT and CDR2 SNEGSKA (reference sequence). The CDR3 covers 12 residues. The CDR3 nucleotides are TGCAGCATGACTAGCAGCTCCTACGAGCAGTACGTC. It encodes CSMTSSSYEQYV.

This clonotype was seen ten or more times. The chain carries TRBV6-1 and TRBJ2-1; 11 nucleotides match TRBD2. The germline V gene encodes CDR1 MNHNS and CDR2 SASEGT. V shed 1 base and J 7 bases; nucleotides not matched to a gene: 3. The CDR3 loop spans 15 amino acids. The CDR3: CASSEGLAGGNEQFF. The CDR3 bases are TGTGCCAGCAGTGAAGGGCTAGCGGGGGGAAATGAGCAGTTCTTC.

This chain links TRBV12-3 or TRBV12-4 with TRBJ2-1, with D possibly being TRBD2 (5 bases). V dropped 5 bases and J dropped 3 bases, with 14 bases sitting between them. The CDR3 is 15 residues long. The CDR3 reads CASSPDWAGYNEQFF. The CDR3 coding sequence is TGTGCCAGCAGTCCCGACTGGGCGGGCTACAATGAGCAGTTCTTC.

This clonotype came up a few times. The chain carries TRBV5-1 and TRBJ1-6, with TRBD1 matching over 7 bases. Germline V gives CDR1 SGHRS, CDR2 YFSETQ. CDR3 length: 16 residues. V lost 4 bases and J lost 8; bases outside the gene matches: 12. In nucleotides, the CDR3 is TGCGCCAGCAGCCACTACTCCGGGACAGATGATTCACCCCTCCACTTT. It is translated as CASSHYSGTDDSPLHF.

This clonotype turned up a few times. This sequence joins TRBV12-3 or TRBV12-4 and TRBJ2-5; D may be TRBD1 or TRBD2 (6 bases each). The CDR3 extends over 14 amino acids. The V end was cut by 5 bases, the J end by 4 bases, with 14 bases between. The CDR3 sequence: CASSPQKGGETQYF. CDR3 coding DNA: TGTGCCAGCAGTCCCCAGAAGGGGGGAGAGACCCAGTACTTC.